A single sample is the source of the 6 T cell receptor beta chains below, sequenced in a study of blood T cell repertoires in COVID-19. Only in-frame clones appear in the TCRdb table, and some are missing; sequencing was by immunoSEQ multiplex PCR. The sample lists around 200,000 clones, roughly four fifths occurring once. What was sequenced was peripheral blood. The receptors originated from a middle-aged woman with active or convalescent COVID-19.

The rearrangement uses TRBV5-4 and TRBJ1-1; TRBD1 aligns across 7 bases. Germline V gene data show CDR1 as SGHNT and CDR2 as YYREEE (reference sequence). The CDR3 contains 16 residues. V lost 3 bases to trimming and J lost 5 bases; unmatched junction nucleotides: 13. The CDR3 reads CASSSRDRPLGTEAFF. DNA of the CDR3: TGTGCCAGCAGCTCGAGGGACAGACCCTTAGGGACTGAAGCTTTCTTT. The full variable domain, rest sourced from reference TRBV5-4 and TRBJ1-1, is ETGVTQSPTHLIKTRGQQVTLRCSSQSGHNTVSWYQQALGQGPQFIFQYYREEENGRGNFPPRFSGLQFPNYSSELNVNALELDDSALYLCASSSRDRPLGTEAFFGQGTRLTVV.

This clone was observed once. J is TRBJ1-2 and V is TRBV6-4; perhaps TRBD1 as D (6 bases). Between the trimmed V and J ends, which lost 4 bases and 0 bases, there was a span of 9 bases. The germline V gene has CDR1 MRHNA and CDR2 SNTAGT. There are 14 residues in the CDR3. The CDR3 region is CASSAPGANYGYTF. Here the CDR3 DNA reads TGTGCCAGCAGTGCCCCAGGGGCTAACTATGGCTACACCTTC.

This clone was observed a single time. The CDR3 spells CAGQGSNTGELFF. CDR3 DNA: TGTGCTGGGCAGGGCTCGAACACCGGGGAGCTGTTTTTT. The rearrangement joins TRBV7-7 to TRBJ2-2, with D possibly being TRBD1 (5 bases). This CDR3 is built from 13 residues. CDR1 is SSHAT and CDR2 is FNYEAQ in the germline V gene (reference sequence). The complete variable domain, with remaining parts taken from reference TRBV7-7 and TRBJ2-2, reads GAGVSQSPRYKVTKRGQDVTLRCDPISSHATLYWYQQALGQGPEFLTYFNYEAQPDKSGLPSDRFSAERPEGSISTLTIQRTEQRDSAMYRCAGQGSNTGELFFGEGSRLTVL.

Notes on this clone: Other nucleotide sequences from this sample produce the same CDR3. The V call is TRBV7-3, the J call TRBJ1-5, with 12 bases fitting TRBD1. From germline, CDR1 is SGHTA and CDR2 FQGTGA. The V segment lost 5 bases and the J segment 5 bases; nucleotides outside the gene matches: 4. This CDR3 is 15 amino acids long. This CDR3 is CASSPGQGAYQPQHF. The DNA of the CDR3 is TGTGCCAGCAGCCCGGGACAGGGGGCCTATCAGCCCCAGCATTTT.

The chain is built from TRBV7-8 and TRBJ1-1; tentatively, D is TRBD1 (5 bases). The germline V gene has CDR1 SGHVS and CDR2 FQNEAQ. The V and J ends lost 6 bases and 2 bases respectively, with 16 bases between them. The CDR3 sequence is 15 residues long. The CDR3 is CASRRRGTDNTEAFF. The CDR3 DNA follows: TGTGCCAGCAGACGGCGGGGGACGGATAACACTGAAGCTTTCTTT.

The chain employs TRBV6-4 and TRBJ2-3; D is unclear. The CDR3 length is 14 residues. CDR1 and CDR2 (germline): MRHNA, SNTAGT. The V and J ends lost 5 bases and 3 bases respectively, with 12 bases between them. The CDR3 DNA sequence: TGTGCCAGCAGTCCCGAGTTTAGTACAGATACGCAGTATTTT. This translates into CASSPEFSTDTQYF.